The clone carrying this TCR beta chain was recorded at least ten times. The antigen remains unidentified. This specimen comes from a study of T cells in localized non-small cell lung cancer. The CDR3 spans 17 residues. V dropped 4 bases and J dropped 4; count of bases not matched to a gene: 14. The germline V gene has CDR1 SGHNT and CDR2 YYREEE (reference sequence). Study results and limitations: Investigators sequenced only a single tumor region, leaving heterogeneity possible. A median about 56 of the top 100 tumor clones appeared in adjacent lung. Tumor trailed uninvolved adjacent lung in T cell clonality, which peaked there. There was an association of higher blood T cell density with longer overall survival.

Some clones are missing from TCRdb's copy, which holds only in-frame ones; the method was immunoSEQ multiplex PCR. This sample has some 140,000 clones; approximately 88% occur once, and the top ten carry roughly 1.8%. This receptor was identified in a female donor at least 60 years old with stage I lung adenocarcinoma. This specimen was peripheral blood, taken before any cancer treatment. The chain uses TRBV5-4 and TRBJ1-1; the match to TRBD1 covers 9 bases. CDR3 in DNA: TGTGCCAGCAGCAAAGGGACAGGGAGGGGGAGGAGCACTGAAGCTTTCTTT. Amino acids: CASSKGTGRGRSTEAFF. Using reference TRBV5-4 and TRBJ1-1 for the parts outside the CDR3, the full variable domain is ETGVTQSPTHLIKTRGQQVTLRCSSQSGHNTVSWYQQALGQGPQFIFQYYREEENGRGNFPPRFSGLQFPNYSSELNVNALELDDSALYLCASSKGTGRGRSTEAFFGQGTRLTVV.